This T cell receptor (beta chain) was found in a study of breast tumors, draining lymph nodes, adjacent tissues. Regarding the study as a whole: Luminal-like breast cancer showed significantly greater tumor-nontumor repertoire similarity than basal-like breast cancer did. The lymph node origin of tumor T cells was framed as consistent with a hypothesis, not demonstrated. The data were judged consistent with most tumor T cells coming from lymph node and expanding in tumor. Tumor repertoires ranked between lymph nodes and nontumor tissue in diversity, with V and J gene preferences.

Samples came from axillary lymph nodes draining the breast cancer. Trimming removed 3 bases from V and 1 base from J, with 9 bases in between. The CDR3 is 14 residues long. Germline V gene data show CDR1 as LNHDA and CDR2 as SQIVND (reference sequence). From the multiplex PCR reads, TCRdb called clonotypes with MiXCR, one entry per CDR3 protein. Here the sample spans around 230,000 distinct CDR3 sequences, 34% being singletons. A word on this clonotype: Its specificity is unknown.

The sequenced sample consisted of axillary lymph node tissue. The gene calls are TRBV19 and TRBJ1-2; no clear D gene. The sequence came from a female donor with breast cancer. Some clones in this sample may be carry-over from other donors' samples. The CDR3 DNA follows: TGTGCCAGTAGTATTCCGACGGATAACTATGGCTACACCTTC. This gives the protein CASSIPTDNYGYTF.